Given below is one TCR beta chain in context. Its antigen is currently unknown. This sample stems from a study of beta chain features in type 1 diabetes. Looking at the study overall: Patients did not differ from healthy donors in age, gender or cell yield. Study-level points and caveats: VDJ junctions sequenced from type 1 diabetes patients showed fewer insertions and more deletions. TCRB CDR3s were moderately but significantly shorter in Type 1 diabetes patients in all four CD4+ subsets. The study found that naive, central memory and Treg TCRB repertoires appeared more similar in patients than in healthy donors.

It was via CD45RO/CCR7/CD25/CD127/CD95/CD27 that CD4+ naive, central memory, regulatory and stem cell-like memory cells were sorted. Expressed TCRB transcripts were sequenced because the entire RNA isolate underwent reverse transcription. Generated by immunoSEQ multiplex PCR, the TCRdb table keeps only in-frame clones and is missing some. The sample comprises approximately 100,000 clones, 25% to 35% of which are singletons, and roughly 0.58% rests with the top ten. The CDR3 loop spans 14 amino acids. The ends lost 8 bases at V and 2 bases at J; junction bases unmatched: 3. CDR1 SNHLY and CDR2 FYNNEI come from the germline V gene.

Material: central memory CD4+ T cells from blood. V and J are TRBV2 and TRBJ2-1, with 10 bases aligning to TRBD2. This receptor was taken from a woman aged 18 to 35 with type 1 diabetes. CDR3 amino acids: CASYGLAAYNEQFF. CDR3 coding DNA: TGTGCCAGCTATGGACTAGCGGCCTACAATGAGCAGTTCTTC.